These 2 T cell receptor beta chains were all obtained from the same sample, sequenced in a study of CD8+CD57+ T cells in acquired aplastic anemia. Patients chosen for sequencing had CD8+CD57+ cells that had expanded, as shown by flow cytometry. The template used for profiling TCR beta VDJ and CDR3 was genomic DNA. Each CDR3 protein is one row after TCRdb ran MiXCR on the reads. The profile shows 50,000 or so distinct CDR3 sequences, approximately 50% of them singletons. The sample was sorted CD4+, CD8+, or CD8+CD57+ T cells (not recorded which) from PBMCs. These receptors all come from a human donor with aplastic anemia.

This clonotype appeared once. The CDR3, as DNA: TGCAGTGCTAGAGACGGACCGGGACGTCCTCCCCACTTT. Translated: CSARDGPGRPPHF. This chain joins TRBV20-1 and TRBJ1-6; perhaps TRBD1 as D (5 bases). The CDR3 is 13 amino acids. From germline, CDR1 is DFQATT and CDR2 SNEGSKA (reference sequence). The V end was cut by 0 bases, the J end by 18 bases, with 18 bases between.

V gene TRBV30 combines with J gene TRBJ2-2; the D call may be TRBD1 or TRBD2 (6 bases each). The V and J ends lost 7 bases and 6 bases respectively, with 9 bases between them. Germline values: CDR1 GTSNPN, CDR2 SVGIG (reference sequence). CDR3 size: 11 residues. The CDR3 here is CASRGPGELFF. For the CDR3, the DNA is TGTGCCTCCCGGGGGCCCGGGGAGCTGTTTTTT.